This TCR beta chain was sequenced in a study of cytomegalovirus exposure and HLA in healthy donors. Broader study findings: According to the study, around 180 TCR beta chains were cytomegalovirus-associated.

Libraries were prepared by immunoSEQ multiplex PCR; TCRdb keeps only in-frame clonotypes and omits some of them. The repertoire holds about 74,000 clones, with nearly 95% as singletons. Of note for this clone: What it binds is unknown.

Germline V gene sequence: CDR1 MNHNS, CDR2 SASEGT. The J segment lost 3 bases and the V segment lost 11 bases, leaving 9 bases of the junction unmatched. This CDR3 comprises 13 residues. Sequencing used PBMCs. The V call is TRBV6-1, the J call TRBJ2-7, with 8 bases identical to TRBD1. The source of this sequence is a man in his late teens or twenties in good health and CMV-seropositive. The CDR3 sequence: CAGSGTGIYEQYF. CDR3 sequence (DNA): TGTGCCGGCTCCGGGACAGGCATCTACGAGCAGTACTTC.